This T cell receptor (beta chain) was sequenced during a study of T cell repertoires in cytomegalovirus infection. TCRdb reprocessed the reads with MiXCR, giving one entry per CDR3 protein. The table includes fewer than 300,000 distinct CDR3 sequences, 20% to 30% detected once. The germline gives CDR1 SQVTM, CDR2 ANQGSEA. This CDR3 is built from 13 residues. Between the trimmed V and J ends, which lost 4 bases and 5 bases, there was a span of 14 bases. The sequence was obtained from a human donor in good health (CMV status not recorded). Some clones in this sample may be carry-over from other donors' samples. Specimen: PBMCs. The chain employs TRBV29-1 and TRBJ1-1; weak D call: TRBD1 (5 bases). The CDR3 loop reads CSVVAGIKTEAFF. The DNA of the CDR3 is TGCAGCGTTGTGGCAGGGATTAAAACTGAAGCTTTCTTT.